This TCR beta chain was retrieved from a study of T cell responses to AZD1222 COVID-19 vaccine. Whole-study results and caveats: Donors in the cohort were predominantly white British and more often female, and clonal diversity was possibly underestimated. Just five or six AZD1222 recipients were seropositive at baseline.

Germline V gene data show CDR1 as SNHLY and CDR2 as FYNNEI. This CDR3 spans 15 amino acids. The trim removed 7 bases at V and 6 bases at J, leaving 11 bases unmatched. Comment on this clone: Its antigen is still unknown.

Profiled with immunoSEQ multiplex PCR; TCRdb holds only in-frame clones, not every one. Here the sample spans about 56,000 clones, around nine tenths being singletons. The gene calls are TRBV2 and TRBJ1-4, with 7 bases fitting TRBD1. The clonotype originates from an adult in good health. The starting material was peripheral blood, obtained on day 0 of AZD1222 vaccination. CDR3 coding DNA: TGTGCCAGCACGGGCCAAACCACAGGGGATGAAAAACTGTTTTTT. Protein sequence: CASTGQTTGDEKLFF.